The rows below give T cell receptor beta chains drawn from one sample of a study of response to subunit inactivated influenza vaccine. TCRdb fed the RT-PCR reads into MiXCR, producing one record per CDR3 protein. This table has around 580,000 distinct CDR3 sequences, 14% appearing once. Here the sequenced sample was PBMCs from blood, taken less than 13 days after vaccination. Every receptor here comes from a man aged 50 to 60 who received an inactivated influenza vaccine. Both conserved end residues are trimmed from each CDR3. Not all rows give a size; the values are once, few, many and, for expanded clones, a class.

cdr3_length v_call clone_size cdr3_aa
12 TRBV19 . ASTMTGVINEQF
12 TRBV12-3/TRBV12-4 few ASSPRGLGGELF
10 TRBV20-1 few SGTGGYTEAF
13 TRBV6-2/TRBV6-3 . ASSTGTGGGNIQY
12 TRBV5-1 few ASSRGQTNEKLF
14 TRBV20-1 . SATSEGQGKNSPLH
14 TRBV20-1 . SARLFGLADNYEQY
11 TRBV6-5 . ASSSEGLTEAF
10 TRBV12-3/TRBV12-4 many ASSLTRGEQF
12 TRBV20-1 few SANVNRGDQPQH
13 TRBV20-1 . SARDPQGLSYEQY
13 TRBV28 . ASSLSTSGWETQY
13 TRBV2 . ASKRLGTGNYEQY
12 TRBV7-2 few ASSLGQGSREQY
18 TRBV11-1 few ASSPRNPSAGTGIYNEQF
12 TRBV18 few ASSITGQRETQY
12 TRBV3-1 many ASSQDSGTYEQY
12 TRBV20-1 many SASSLGRAYEQY
13 TRBV7-8 . ASSLRDKNTGELF
13 TRBV7-8 few ASSSSPMGPYEQY
12 TRBV20-1 . SARDSGGGYEQY
13 TRBV5-1 . ASSWGDYSYNEQF
12 TRBV28 . ASSFLQGSDTQY
14 TRBV7-9 . ASSLWDVGDTDTQY
14 TRBV24-1 . ATSDSGTGVYNEQF
13 TRBV5-1 few ASSLDGGEVYGYT
10 TRBV12-3/TRBV12-4 few ASSLSRQPQH
11 TRBV12-3/TRBV12-4 . ASSPGTGVGYT
13 TRBV4-1 . ASSQVLAMPDTQY
13 TRBV6-1 . ASRILAGGYNEQF